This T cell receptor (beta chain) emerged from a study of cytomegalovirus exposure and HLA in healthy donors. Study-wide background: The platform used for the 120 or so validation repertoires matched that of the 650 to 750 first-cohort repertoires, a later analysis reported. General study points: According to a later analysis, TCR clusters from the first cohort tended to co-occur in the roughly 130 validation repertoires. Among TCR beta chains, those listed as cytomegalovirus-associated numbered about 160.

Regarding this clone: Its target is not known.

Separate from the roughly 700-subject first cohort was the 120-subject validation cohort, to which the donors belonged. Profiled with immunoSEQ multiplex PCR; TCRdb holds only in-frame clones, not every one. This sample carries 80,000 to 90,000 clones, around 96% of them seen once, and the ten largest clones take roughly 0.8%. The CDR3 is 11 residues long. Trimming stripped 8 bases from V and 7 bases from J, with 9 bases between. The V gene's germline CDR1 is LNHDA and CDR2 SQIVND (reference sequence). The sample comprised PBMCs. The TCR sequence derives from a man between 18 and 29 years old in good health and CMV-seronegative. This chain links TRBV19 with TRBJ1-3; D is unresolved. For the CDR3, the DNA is TGTGCCAGTCATCTCGGGAACACCATATATTTT. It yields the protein CASHLGNTIYF.